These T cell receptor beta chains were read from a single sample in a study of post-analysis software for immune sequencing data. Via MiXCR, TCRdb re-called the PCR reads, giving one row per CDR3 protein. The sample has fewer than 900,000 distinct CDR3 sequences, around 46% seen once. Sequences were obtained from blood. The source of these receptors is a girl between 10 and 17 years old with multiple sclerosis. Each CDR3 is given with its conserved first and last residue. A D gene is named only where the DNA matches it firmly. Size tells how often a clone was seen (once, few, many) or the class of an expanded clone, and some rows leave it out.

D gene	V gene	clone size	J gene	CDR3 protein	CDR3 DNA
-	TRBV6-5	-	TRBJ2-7	CASSYSTVGSYEQYF	TGTGCCAGCAGTTACTCGACGGTAGGGTCCTACGAGCAGTACTTC
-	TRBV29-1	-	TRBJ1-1	CSVAGDQEAFF	TGCAGCGTTGCAGGGGACCAAGAAGCTTTCTTT
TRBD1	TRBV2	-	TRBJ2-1	CAIYNRTGRWDEQFF	TGTGCCATCTATAACAGGACAGGGAGATGGGATGAGCAGTTCTTC
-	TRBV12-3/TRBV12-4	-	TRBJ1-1	CASSPTSYNTEAFF	TGTGCCAGCAGTCCGACAAGCTACAACACTGAAGCTTTCTTT
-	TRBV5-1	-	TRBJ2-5	CASSDGTPRTIKETQYF	TGCGCCAGCAGCGACGGAACCCCTCGGACTATTAAAGAGACCCAGTACTTC
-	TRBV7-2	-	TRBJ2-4	CASSQGTLPHIQYF	TGTGCCAGCAGCCAAGGGACACTCCCTCACATTCAGTACTTC
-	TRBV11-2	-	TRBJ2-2	CASSLNNRAGELFF	TGTGCCAGCAGCTTAAACAACAGGGCCGGGGAGCTGTTTTTT
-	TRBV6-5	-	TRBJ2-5	CASSSWETQYF	TGTGCCAGCAGTTCTTGGGAGACCCAGTACTTC
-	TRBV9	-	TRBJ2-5	CASSVGLTTETQYF	TGTGCCAGCAGCGTAGGGCTGACAACAGAGACCCAGTACTTC
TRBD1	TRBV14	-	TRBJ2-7	CASSPQPGQGAYEQYF	TGTGCCAGCAGCCCACAACCGGGACAGGGGGCGTACGAGCAGTACTTC
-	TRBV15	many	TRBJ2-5	CATSRNKETQYF	TGTGCCACCAGCAGAAACAAAGAGACCCAGTACTTC
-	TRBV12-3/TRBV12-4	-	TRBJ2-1	CASSYKERINEQFF	TGTGCCAGCAGTTATAAGGAGCGGATTAATGAGCAGTTCTTC
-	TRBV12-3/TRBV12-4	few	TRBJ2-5	CASTQVGWATQYF	TGTGCCAGCACCCAGGTGGGGTGGGCGACCCAGTACTTC
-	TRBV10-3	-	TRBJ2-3	CAISEPERSTDTQYF	TGTGCCATCAGTGAGCCGGAGCGGAGCACAGATACGCAGTATTTT
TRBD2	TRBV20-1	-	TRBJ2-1	CSASRRREDDPGFF	TGCAGTGCTAGTCGACGGCGGGAGGACGATCCGGGGTTCTTC
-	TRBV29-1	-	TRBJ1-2	CSDHDGVGFGYTF	TGCAGCGACCACGACGGGGTCGGCTTTGGCTACACCTTC
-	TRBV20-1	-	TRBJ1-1	CSARSQGGTEAFF	TGCAGTGCTAGAAGTCAGGGCGGCACTGAAGCTTTCTTT
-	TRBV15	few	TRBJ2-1	CATGGRTAYNEQFF	TGTGCCACCGGGGGACGGACAGCCTACAATGAGCAGTTCTTC
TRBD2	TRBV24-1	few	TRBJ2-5	CATSDFSGSVWTQYF	TGTGCCACCAGTGATTTTAGCGGGAGCGTTTGGACCCAGTACTTC
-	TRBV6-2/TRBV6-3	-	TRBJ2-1	CASSYSFGSEQFF	TGTGCCAGCAGTTACTCGTTTGGTAGTGAGCAGTTCTTC
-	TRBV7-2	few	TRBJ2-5	CASSPGKPQETQYF	TGTGCCAGCAGCCCGGGGAAACCCCAAGAGACCCAGTACTTC
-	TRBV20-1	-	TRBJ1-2	CSARPLDSYGYTF	TGCAGTGCTAGACCTTTGGACAGCTATGGCTACACCTTC
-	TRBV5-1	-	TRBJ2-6	CASSLMGSGANVLTF	TGCGCCAGCAGCTTGATGGGTTCTGGGGCCAACGTCCTGACTTTC
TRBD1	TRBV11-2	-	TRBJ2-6	CASSLKQTGSPYRDSGANVLTF	TGTGCCAGCAGCCTAAAGCAGACAGGGAGTCCATACCGTGACTCTGGGGCCAACGTCCTGACTTTC
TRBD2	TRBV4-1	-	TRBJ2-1	CASSQEDPAGVDEQFF	TGCGCCAGCAGCCAAGAAGATCCAGCGGGAGTTGATGAGCAGTTCTTC
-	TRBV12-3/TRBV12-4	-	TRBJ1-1	CASRLQTVRTPEAFF	TGTGCCAGCAGACTTCAGACAGTCCGGACCCCTGAAGCTTTCTTT
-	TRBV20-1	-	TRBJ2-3	CSARAGTFSTDTQYF	TGCAGTGCTAGAGCAGGGACATTTTCCACAGATACGCAGTATTTT
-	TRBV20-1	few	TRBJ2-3	CSAREVGSDTQYF	TGCAGTGCTAGAGAAGTGGGCTCGGATACGCAGTATTTT
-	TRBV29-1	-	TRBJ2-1	CSVEKGLSYNEQFF	TGCAGCGTTGAAAAGGGATTATCCTACAATGAGCAGTTCTTC
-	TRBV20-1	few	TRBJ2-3	CSARRDHDVPSTDTQYF	TGCAGTGCTAGGAGGGACCACGACGTCCCTAGCACAGATACGCAGTATTTT
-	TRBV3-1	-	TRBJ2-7	CASSQGHGTSRSYEQYF	TGTGCCAGCAGCCAAGGCCACGGGACTTCCCGATCCTACGAGCAGTACTTC
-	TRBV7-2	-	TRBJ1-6	CASSSRDNNSPLHF	TGTGCCAGCAGCTCCCGGGACAATAATTCACCCCTCCACTTT
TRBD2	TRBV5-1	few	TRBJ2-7	CASSGSGRPSSYEQYF	TGCGCCTCCAGCGGGAGCGGGAGACCCAGCTCCTACGAGCAGTACTTC
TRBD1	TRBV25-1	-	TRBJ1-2	CASSDTNDRVFGYTF	TGTGCCAGCAGTGATACTAACGACAGGGTATTTGGCTACACCTTC
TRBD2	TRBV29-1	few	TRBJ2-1	CSVASGRYNEQFF	TGCAGCGTTGCTAGCGGGCGATACAATGAGCAGTTCTTC
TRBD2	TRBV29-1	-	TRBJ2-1	CSVAYILGLAGVAYNEQFF	TGCAGCGTTGCATATATATTGGGACTAGCGGGAGTAGCCTACAATGAGCAGTTCTTC
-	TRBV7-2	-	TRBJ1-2	CASSSQNNYGYTF	TGTGCCAGCAGCTCACAGAATAACTATGGCTACACCTTC
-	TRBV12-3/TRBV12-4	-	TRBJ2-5	CASSFALRVTQETQYF	TGTGCCAGCAGTTTTGCGCTCCGGGTCACCCAAGAGACCCAGTACTTC
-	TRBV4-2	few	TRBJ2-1	CASSQDWGYNEQFF	TGTGCCAGCAGCCAAGATTGGGGGTACAATGAGCAGTTCTTC
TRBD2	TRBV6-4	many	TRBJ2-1	CASSGTSGSDEQFF	TGTGCCAGCAGTGGGACTAGCGGGAGCGATGAGCAGTTCTTC
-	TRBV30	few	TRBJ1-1	CAWRVRRQPYTEAFF	TGTGCCTGGAGGGTTCGACGACAGCCGTACACTGAAGCTTTCTTT
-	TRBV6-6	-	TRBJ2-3	CASQRRGSDTQYF	TGTGCCAGCCAACGCCGGGGTTCAGATACGCAGTATTTT
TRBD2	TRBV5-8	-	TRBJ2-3	CASSYFLLAGVSDTQYF	TGTGCCAGCAGCTACTTCTTACTAGCGGGAGTATCAGATACGCAGTATTTT